This TCR beta chain emerged from a study of regulatory T cells in long-lasting Graves disease. With iRepertoire HTBI primers and Arm-PCR of CDR3 regions, TCR beta libraries were built. One entry per CDR3 protein, called by TCRdb with MiXCR from the multiplex PCR reads. The sample has hundreds of thousands of distinct CDR3 sequences; around 20% are singletons. The study, taken as a whole, reports: Reduced TCR diversity was observed in persistent Graves' patients versus newly diagnosed patients.

In this sample, this clonotype turned up many times. The antigen is not known. Indicated time point: persistent/refractory GD, antithyroid drugs over 5 years with positive TRAb. TCR sequences were obtained from RNA taken from PBMCs. Approximately 8.3 milliliters of peripheral blood went into EDTA tubes. The sample in question was peripheral blood mononuclear cells (PBMCs), obtained when the disease was refractory, from a patient treated with antithyroid drugs. This receptor was taken from a female donor with Graves disease.

CDR3 sequence: CASIKGVYGYTF. The CDR3 DNA sequence: TGTGCCAGCATCAAGGGGGTATATGGCTACACCTTC. The chain combines TRBV2 with TRBJ1-2; D may be TRBD1 (6 bases). Trimming took 7 bases from V and 5 from J, leaving 11 bases between them. The CDR3 sequence is 12 residues long. The germline CDR1 and CDR2 sequences are SNHLY and FYNNEI.